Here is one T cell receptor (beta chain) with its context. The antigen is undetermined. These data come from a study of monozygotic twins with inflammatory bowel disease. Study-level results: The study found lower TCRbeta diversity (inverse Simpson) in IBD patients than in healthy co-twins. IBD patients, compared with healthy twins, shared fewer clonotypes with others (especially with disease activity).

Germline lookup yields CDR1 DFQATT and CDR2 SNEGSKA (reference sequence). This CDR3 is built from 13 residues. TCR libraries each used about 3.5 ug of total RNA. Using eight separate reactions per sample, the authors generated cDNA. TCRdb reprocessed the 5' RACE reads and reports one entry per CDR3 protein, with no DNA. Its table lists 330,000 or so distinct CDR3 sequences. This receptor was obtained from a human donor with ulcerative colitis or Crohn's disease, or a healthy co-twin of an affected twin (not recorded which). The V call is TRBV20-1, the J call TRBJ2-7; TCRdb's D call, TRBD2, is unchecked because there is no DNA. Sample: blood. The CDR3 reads CSAPRGSDYEQYF.